This TCR beta chain came from a study of identical twins. A few counts support this clonotype. A universal primer site was added by template switching, and unique molecular identifiers were carried by the cDNA. A single record per CDR3 protein comes from TCRdb applying MiXCR to the 5' RACE reads. This table holds roughly 250,000 distinct CDR3 sequences, roughly 13% found once. Germline assignment: CDR1 DFQATT and CDR2 SNEGSKA (reference sequence). The CDR3 length is 13 residues. V lost 1 base, J lost 5 bases, and 11 bases lay in between. Sequenced: memory (CD45RO+) T cells sorted from blood. This receptor was identified in a woman under 30 in good health. The genes are TRBV20-1 and TRBJ1-1; D remains unclear. CDR3 in DNA: TGCAGTGCTAGAGGGGTCCCCAGAACTGAAGCTTTCTTT. It codes for CSARGVPRTEAFF.